The text below deals with one T cell receptor (beta chain). Seattle patient enrollment occurred during active infection, with longitudinal follow-up thereafter. TCRdb's table, derived via immunoSEQ multiplex PCR, lists solely in-frame clones and lacks some. The sample records over 400,000 clones, about 89% being singletons. This entry is derived from a study of blood T cell repertoires in COVID-19. Study background: Researchers got acute and convalescent COVID-19 samples from the United States, Italy and Spain. Sources were T cells, B-cell-depleted T cells, or PBMCs; the material itself was cDNA or gDNA.

The sequenced material came from peripheral blood. The clonotype originates from a woman between 50 and 59 years old with COVID-19, enrolled during active disease.

CDR3 amino acids: CASSKEGQGSTDTQYF. Here the CDR3 DNA reads TGTGCCAGCAGCAAAGAGGGACAGGGGAGTACAGATACGCAGTATTTT. The chain carries TRBV21-1 and TRBJ2-3; no DNA check was done on the table's D call, TRBD1. TRBV21-1 is a documented pseudogene. The CDR3 has 16 residues.